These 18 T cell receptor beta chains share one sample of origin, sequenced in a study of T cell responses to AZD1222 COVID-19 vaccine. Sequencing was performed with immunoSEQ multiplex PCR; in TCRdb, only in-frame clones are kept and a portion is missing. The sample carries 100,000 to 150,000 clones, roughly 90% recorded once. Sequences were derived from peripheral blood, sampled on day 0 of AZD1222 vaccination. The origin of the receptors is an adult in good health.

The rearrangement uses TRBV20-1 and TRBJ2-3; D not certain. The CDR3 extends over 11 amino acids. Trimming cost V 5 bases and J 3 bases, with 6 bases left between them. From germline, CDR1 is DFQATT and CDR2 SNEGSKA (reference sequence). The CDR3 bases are TGCAGTGCTCTGGCGACAGATACGCAGTATTTT. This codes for CSALATDTQYF.

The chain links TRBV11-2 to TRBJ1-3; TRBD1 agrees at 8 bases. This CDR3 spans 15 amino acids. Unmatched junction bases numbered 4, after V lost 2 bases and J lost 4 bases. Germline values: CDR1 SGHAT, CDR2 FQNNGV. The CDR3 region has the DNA TGTGCCAGCAGCTTACGCAGGGGGCAAGGAAACACCATATATTTT. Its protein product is CASSLRRGQGNTIYF.

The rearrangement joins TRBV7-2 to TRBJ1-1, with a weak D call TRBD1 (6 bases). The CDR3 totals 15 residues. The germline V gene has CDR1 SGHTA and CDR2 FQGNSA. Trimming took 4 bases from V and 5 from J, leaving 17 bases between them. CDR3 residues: CASSSLKQGRTEAFF. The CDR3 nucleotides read TGTGCCAGCAGCTCCTTAAAACAGGGTCGGACTGAAGCTTTCTTT.

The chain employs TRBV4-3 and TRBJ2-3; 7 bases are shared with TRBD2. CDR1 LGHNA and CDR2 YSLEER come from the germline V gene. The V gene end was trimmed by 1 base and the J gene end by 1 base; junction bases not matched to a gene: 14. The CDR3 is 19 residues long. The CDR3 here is CASSQGSGGPRGGTDTQYF. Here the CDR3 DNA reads TGCGCCAGCAGCCAAGGGTCGGGGGGTCCCCGCGGTGGCACAGATACGCAGTATTTT.

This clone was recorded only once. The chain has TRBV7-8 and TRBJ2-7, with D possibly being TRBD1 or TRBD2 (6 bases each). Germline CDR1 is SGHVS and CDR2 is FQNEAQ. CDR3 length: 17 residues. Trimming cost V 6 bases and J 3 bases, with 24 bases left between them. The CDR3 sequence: CASREGPVGGVVYEQYF. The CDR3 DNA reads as TGTGCCAGCAGGGAAGGCCCGGTGGGGGGCGTGGTCTACGAGCAGTACTTC. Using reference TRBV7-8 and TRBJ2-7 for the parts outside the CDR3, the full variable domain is GAGVSQSPRYKVAKRGQDVALRCDPISGHVSLFWYQQALGQGPEFLTYFQNEAQLDKSGLPSDRFFAERPEGSVSTLKIQRTQQEDSAVYLCASREGPVGGVVYEQYFGPGTRLTVT.

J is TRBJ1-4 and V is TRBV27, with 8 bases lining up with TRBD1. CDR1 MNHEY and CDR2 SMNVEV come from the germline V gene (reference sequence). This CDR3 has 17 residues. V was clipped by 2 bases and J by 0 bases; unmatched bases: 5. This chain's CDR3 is CASSLGQGRATNEKLFF. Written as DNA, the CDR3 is TGTGCCAGCAGTTTAGGACAGGGCCGTGCAACTAATGAAAAACTGTTTTTT. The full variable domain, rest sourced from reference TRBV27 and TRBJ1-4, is EAQVTQNPRYLITVTGKKLTVTCSQNMNHEYMSWYRQDPGLGLRQIYYSMNVEVTDKGDVPEGYKVSRKEKRNFPLILESPSPNQTSLYFCASSLGQGRATNEKLFFGSGTQLSVL.

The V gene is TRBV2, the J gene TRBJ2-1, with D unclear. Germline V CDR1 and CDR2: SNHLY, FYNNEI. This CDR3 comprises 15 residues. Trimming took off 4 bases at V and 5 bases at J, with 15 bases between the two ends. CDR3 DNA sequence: TGTGCCAGCAGTGGCGCCAGTTTTACCGACAATGAGCAGTTCTTC. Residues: CASSGASFTDNEQFF.

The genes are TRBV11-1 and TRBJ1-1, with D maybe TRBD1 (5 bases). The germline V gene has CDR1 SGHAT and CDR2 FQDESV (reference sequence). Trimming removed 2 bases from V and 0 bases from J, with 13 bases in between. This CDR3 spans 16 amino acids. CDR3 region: CASSLSEGLMNTEAFF. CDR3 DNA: TGTGCCAGCAGCTTAAGTGAGGGGCTCATGAACACTGAAGCTTTCTTT. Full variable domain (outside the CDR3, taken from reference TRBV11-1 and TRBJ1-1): EAEVAQSPRYKITEKSQAVAFWCDPISGHATLYWYRQILGQGPELLVQFQDESVVDDSQLPKDRFSAERLKGVDSTLKIQPAELGDSAMYLCASSLSEGLMNTEAFFGQGTRLTVV.

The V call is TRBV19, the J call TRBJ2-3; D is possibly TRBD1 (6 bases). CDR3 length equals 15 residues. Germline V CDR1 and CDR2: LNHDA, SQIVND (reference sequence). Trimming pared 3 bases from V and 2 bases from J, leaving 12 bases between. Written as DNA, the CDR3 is TGTGCCAGTAGTATTAATTCAGGGGTCACAGATACGCAGTATTTT. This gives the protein CASSINSGVTDTQYF.

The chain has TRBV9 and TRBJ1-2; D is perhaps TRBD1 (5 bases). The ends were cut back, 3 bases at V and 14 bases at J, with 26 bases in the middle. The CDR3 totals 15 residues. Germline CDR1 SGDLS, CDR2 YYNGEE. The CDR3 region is CASSAILTCRDGCTF. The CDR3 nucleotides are TGTGCCAGCAGCGCAATCCTGACGTGCAGGGATGGCTGTACCTTC.

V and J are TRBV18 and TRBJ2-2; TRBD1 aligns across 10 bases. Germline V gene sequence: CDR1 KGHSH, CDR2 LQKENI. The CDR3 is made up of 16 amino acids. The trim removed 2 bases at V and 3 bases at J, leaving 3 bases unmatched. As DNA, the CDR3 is TGTGCCAGCTCACCATTAGGGACAGGGGACACCGGGGAGCTGTTTTTT. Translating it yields CASSPLGTGDTGELFF. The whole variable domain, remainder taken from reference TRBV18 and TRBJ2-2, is NAGVMQNPRHLVRRRGQEARLRCSPMKGHSHVYWYRQLPEEGLKFMVYLQKENIIDESGMPKERFSAEFPKEGPSILRIQQVVRGDSAAYFCASSPLGTGDTGELFFGEGSRLTVL.

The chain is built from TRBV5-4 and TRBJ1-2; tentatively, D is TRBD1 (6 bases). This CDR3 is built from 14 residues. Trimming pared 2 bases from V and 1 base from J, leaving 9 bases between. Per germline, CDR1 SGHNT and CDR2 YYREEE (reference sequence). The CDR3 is CASSLPDSNYGYTF. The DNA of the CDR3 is TGTGCCAGCAGCTTACCGGACAGTAACTATGGCTACACCTTC.

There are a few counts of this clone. CDR3 residues: CASSDPSDRGPLQTNQPQHF. The CDR3 DNA sequence: TGTGCCAGCAGTGACCCGTCGGATAGAGGGCCCTTACAGACGAATCAGCCCCAGCATTTT. The chain combines TRBV2 with TRBJ1-5; no clear D gene. The CDR3 totals 20 residues. The germline CDR1 and CDR2 sequences are SNHLY and FYNNEI. V was cut by 3 bases and J by 4 bases, with 28 bases left in between.

CDR3 amino acids: CASSLMTEETQYF. In DNA form, the CDR3 reads TGTGCCAGCAGCTTGATGACAGAAGAGACCCAGTACTTC. The chain couples TRBV13 to TRBJ2-5, with a weak D call TRBD1 (5 bases). The germline gives CDR1 PRHDT, CDR2 FYEKMQ (reference sequence). There are 13 residues in the CDR3. V lost 3 bases and J lost 3, with 8 bases in between.

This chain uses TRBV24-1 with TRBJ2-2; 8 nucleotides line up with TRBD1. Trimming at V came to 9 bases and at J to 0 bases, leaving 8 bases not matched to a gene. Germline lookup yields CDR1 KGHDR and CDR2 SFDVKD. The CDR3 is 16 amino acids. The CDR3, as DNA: TGTGCCACCGCCAAACGGACAGGGACGAACACCGGGGAGCTGTTTTTT. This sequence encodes CATAKRTGTNTGELFF.

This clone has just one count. CDR3 sequence: CASSESQGGSPLHF. CDR3 sequence (DNA): TGTGCCAGCAGTGAAAGTCAGGGGGGTTCACCCCTCCACTTT. The chain has TRBV6-1 and TRBJ1-6; 7 bases align to TRBD1. The CDR3 has 14 residues. Germline CDR1 and CDR2: MNHNS and SASEGT. V lost 2 bases and J lost 9; bases outside the gene matches: 4.

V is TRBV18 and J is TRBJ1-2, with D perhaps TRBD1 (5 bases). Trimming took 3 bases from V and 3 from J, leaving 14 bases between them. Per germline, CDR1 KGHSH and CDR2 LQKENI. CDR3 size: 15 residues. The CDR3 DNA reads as TGTGCCAGCTCACCGGAGGGGACCCTAGACTATGGCTACACCTTC. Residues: CASSPEGTLDYGYTF. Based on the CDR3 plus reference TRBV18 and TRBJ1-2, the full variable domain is NAGVMQNPRHLVRRRGQEARLRCSPMKGHSHVYWYRQLPEEGLKFMVYLQKENIIDESGMPKERFSAEFPKEGPSILRIQQVVRGDSAAYFCASSPEGTLDYGYTFGSGTRLTVV.

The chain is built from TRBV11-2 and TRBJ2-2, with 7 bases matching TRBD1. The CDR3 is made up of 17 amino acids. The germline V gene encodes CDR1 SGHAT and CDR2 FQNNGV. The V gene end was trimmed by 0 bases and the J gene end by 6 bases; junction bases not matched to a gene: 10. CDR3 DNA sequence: TGTGCCAGCAGCTTAGATTTATGGACAGGTCGAGCCGGGGAGCTGTTTTTT. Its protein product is CASSLDLWTGRAGELFF.